This T cell receptor beta chain originates from a study of shared clonotypes between healthy human individuals. Positively selected for CCR7, the CD45RO-negative cells used as naive CD8 cells excluded terminally differentiated effector memory CD45RA+ cells. Original methodology: Junction-only immunoSEQ data arrived without quality scores, meaning filtering differed. Sequenced by immunoSEQ multiplex PCR; TCRdb stores in-frame clones only, minus some. V and J calls and clone size are those listed in that table; D and trimming were worked out from the DNA. The table records 1.5 million to 2.5 million clones, roughly 95% of them present only once. CDR1 is SEHNR and CDR2 is FQNEAQ in the germline V gene (reference sequence). Deletions cut 4 bases from V and 4 bases from J, with 16 bases between. The CDR3 contains 15 residues.

The sample consisted of naive CD8+ T cells sorted from blood. The gene calls are TRBV7-9 and TRBJ1-1; the D is unclear. This TCR was sampled from a man aged 18 to 30 in good health. CDR3 protein: CASSYTTGLTTEAFF. The CDR3 DNA follows: TGTGCCAGCAGCTACACCACCGGGCTAACCACTGAAGCTTTCTTT.